This TCR beta chain appears in the sequencing data of a study of CD8+ T cells in alopecia areata. General study results and limits: Only one nonresponder was present, which leaves the link between baseline CD8+ expansion and response uncertain.

The treatment: oral pan-JAK inhibitor, 5-10 mg twice daily. RNA, once extracted, was reverse transcribed into cDNA for use as the sequencing template. Here immunoSEQ multiplex PCR was the method, and the copy in TCRdb shows in-frame clones only, minus some. The sample holds roughly 170,000 clones; roughly 53% are singletons and the top ten take roughly 12%. This clone appeared a few times. What it binds is unknown. The sequenced sample was CD8+ T cells sorted from blood, obtained at week 24, from a patient treated with tofacitinib. This receptor was taken from a human donor with alopecia areata.

The CDR3 region has the DNA TGCGCCAGCATCAGGGACAGGTGGGACCAAGAGACCCAGTACTTC. It specifies CASIRDRWDQETQYF. The J gene is TRBJ2-5, the V gene TRBV23-1; 8 bases map to TRBD1. TRBV23-1 is an open reading frame, and its role is uncertain. This CDR3 is 15 amino acids long. Unmatched junction bases numbered 7, after V lost 7 bases and J lost 0 bases.